Presented here are 29 T cell receptor beta chains from one specimen sequenced in a study of blood T cell repertoires in COVID-19. Profiled with immunoSEQ multiplex PCR; TCRdb holds only in-frame clones, not every one. The table has 110,000 to 150,000 clones, roughly 90% seen once. The sample was PBMCs or T cells enriched from blood (not recorded which). The receptors were gathered from a man in his forties or fifties who had recovered from COVID-19.

The V and J genes are TRBV7-8 and TRBJ1-5; the D is unclear. Trimming took off 2 bases at V and 4 bases at J, with 12 bases between the two ends. The CDR3 runs to 15 residues. Germline V gives CDR1 SGHVS, CDR2 FQNEAQ. In nucleotides, the CDR3 is TGTGCCAGCAGCTTACAATCGTCGGGAAATCAGCCCCAGCATTTT. Residues: CASSLQSSGNQPQHF. The entire variable domain, with the rest obtained from reference TRBV7-8 and TRBJ1-5, is as follows: GAGVSQSPRYKVAKRGQDVALRCDPISGHVSLFWYQQALGQGPEFLTYFQNEAQLDKSGLPSDRFFAERPEGSVSTLKIQRTQQEDSAVYLCASSLQSSGNQPQHFGDGTRLSIL.

The V call is TRBV7-6, the J call TRBJ2-3; 8 bases fit TRBD2. The V gene end was trimmed by 1 base and the J gene end by 2 bases; junction bases not matched to a gene: 5. The CDR3 is 16 amino acids. Germline V lookup: CDR1 SGHVS, CDR2 FNYEAQ. Here the CDR3 reads CASSLGQRGSTDTQYF. For the CDR3, the DNA is TGTGCCAGCAGCTTAGGTCAGCGGGGGTCCACAGATACGCAGTATTTT. Together with reference TRBV7-6 and TRBJ2-3, the CDR3 gives the full variable domain: GAGVSQSPRYKVTKRGQDVALRCDPISGHVSLYWYRQALGQGPEFLTYFNYEAQQDKSGLPNDRFSAERPEGSISTLTIQRTEQRDSAMYRCASSLGQRGSTDTQYFGPGTRLTVL.

This clone appeared a few times. The CDR3 reads CASSLGGLRGDTQYF. DNA for the CDR3: TGTGCCAGCAGTCTCGGAGGGCTGCGTGGAGATACGCAGTATTTT. V and J are TRBV27 and TRBJ2-3, with a weak D call TRBD2 (6 bases). The CDR3 length is 15 residues. Trimming removed 5 bases from V and 5 bases from J, with 17 bases in between. CDR1 and CDR2 (germline): MNHEY, SMNVEV (reference sequence).

The genes are TRBV28 and TRBJ2-3; 9 bases agree with TRBD2. Germline CDR1 MDHEN, CDR2 SYDVKM. The V segment lost 3 bases and the J segment 0 bases; nucleotides outside the gene matches: 7. This CDR3 contains 17 residues. The CDR3 sequence is CASSFPATSGSTDTQYF. CDR3 coding DNA: TGTGCCAGCAGTTTCCCCGCGACTAGCGGAAGCACAGATACGCAGTATTTT.

This sequence joins TRBV19 and TRBJ2-5; weak D call: TRBD2 (6 bases). Trimming pared 3 bases from V and 1 base from J, leaving 12 bases between. The CDR3 covers 15 residues. Germline V gene data show CDR1 as LNHDA and CDR2 as SQIVND (reference sequence). CDR3 amino acids: CASSIPGLTQETQYF. In DNA, the CDR3 is TGTGCCAGTAGTATCCCCGGACTAACCCAAGAGACCCAGTACTTC.

The rearrangement uses TRBV6-4 and TRBJ2-1; D may be TRBD2 (6 bases). The length of the CDR3 is 17 residues. Trimming left V 0 bases short and J 8 bases short, with 20 bases between. Germline V gene lookup returns CDR1 MRHNA and CDR2 SNTAGT. This CDR3 is CASSDSTREVGVDEQFF. The DNA of the CDR3 is TGTGCCAGCAGTGACTCGACTAGAGAAGTGGGTGTAGATGAGCAGTTCTTC.

The gene calls are TRBV28 and TRBJ1-3; D ambiguous. Germline V gene lookup returns CDR1 MDHEN and CDR2 SYDVKM. The V and J ends lost 6 bases and 0 bases respectively, with 12 bases between them. The CDR3 has 15 amino acids. Here the CDR3 reads CASSPPWPSGNTIYF. CDR3 nucleotides: TGTGCCAGCAGCCCACCTTGGCCCTCTGGAAACACCATATATTTT.

The chain links TRBV7-6 to TRBJ1-1, with a possible D match to TRBD1 (5 bases). The V end was cut by 5 bases, the J end by 4 bases, with 14 bases between. Per germline, CDR1 SGHVS and CDR2 FNYEAQ. This CDR3 has 14 residues. The CDR3 sequence: CASSLQGLRTEAFF. The CDR3 DNA sequence: TGTGCCAGCAGCCTTCAGGGTTTACGCACTGAAGCTTTCTTT.

J is TRBJ1-1 and V is TRBV14; D is possibly TRBD1 (5 bases). This CDR3 contains 15 residues. Trimming pared 1 base from V and 5 bases from J, leaving 14 bases between. Germline V CDR1 and CDR2: SGHDN, FVKESK. In DNA form, the CDR3 reads TGTGCCAGCAGCCAAGTCTTCAGGGCGCGGACTGAAGCTTTCTTT. It encodes CASSQVFRARTEAFF.

J is TRBJ2-5 and V is TRBV14, with D perhaps TRBD2 (5 bases). This CDR3 is 12 amino acids long. The V end lost 6 bases, the J end lost 13 bases, and 18 bases lay between the germline ends. CDR1 SGHDN and CDR2 FVKESK come from the germline V gene. The CDR3 sequence: CASSLKPGFAYF. The CDR3 DNA reads as TGTGCCAGCAGTTTAAAACCGGGGTTCGCGTACTTC.

This clone was observed a few times. The V gene is TRBV6-2 or TRBV6-3, the J gene TRBJ2-7; no firm D call. The CDR3 has 14 residues. V lost 3 bases and J lost 2, with 11 bases in between. Germline V CDR1 and CDR2: MNHEY, SVGEGT. The CDR3 nucleotides read TGTGCCAGCAGTTATCCCGGGTCTACCTACGAGCAGTACTTC. Encoded protein: CASSYPGSTYEQYF.

This clone was found a few times. The V call is TRBV27, the J call TRBJ1-3; a possible D gene is TRBD1 (5 bases). Germline assignment: CDR1 MNHEY and CDR2 SMNVEV (reference sequence). V lost 3 bases and J lost 4, with 16 bases in between. The CDR3 contains 16 residues. The CDR3 DNA sequence: TGTGCCAGCAGTTTCGGGACTCCTCAGTTGGGAAACACCATATATTTT. As protein: CASSFGTPQLGNTIYF.

The rearrangement links TRBV18 to TRBJ1-2; 10 bases agree with TRBD1. The CDR3 sequence is 13 residues long. J lost 8 bases, V lost 2 bases, and 2 bases had no gene match. Germline CDR1 and CDR2: KGHSH and LQKENI. CDR3 sequence: CASSPDRGLGYTF. CDR3 in DNA: TGTGCCAGCTCACCAGACAGGGGGCTGGGCTACACCTTC.

The chain joins TRBV7-8 to TRBJ1-1; TRBD1 might be the D (5 bases). Trimming took 4 bases from V and 10 from J, leaving 16 bases between them. In germline, CDR1 is SGHVS, CDR2 FQNEAQ. The CDR3 extends over 13 amino acids. The CDR3, as DNA: TGTGCCAGCAGCTCCGATGTGGGGGGTCGAGCTTTCTTT. Its protein is CASSSDVGGRAFF.

The J gene is TRBJ1-2, the V gene TRBV28; no reliable D call. Germline V gene lookup returns CDR1 MDHEN and CDR2 SYDVKM. The germline V and J ends were trimmed by 2 bases and 4 bases, with 11 bases remaining between them. This CDR3 is 14 amino acids long. The CDR3 DNA reads as TGTGCCAGCAGTTTACTTGAGGGTTCCTATGGCTACACCTTC. This translates into CASSLLEGSYGYTF.

This chain connects TRBV28 to TRBJ1-1; D possibly corresponds to TRBD1 (6 bases). Germline lookup yields CDR1 MDHEN and CDR2 SYDVKM. This CDR3 is built from 14 residues. Trimming took 6 bases from V and 4 from J, leaving 15 bases between them. This chain's CDR3 is CASRETQGSTEAFF. DNA for the CDR3: TGTGCCAGCAGGGAGACGCAGGGGAGCACTGAAGCTTTCTTT.

CDR3 sequence (DNA): TGTGCCTGGAGTGGGCGGGAGGCCTACGAGCAGTACTTC. Translation: CAWSGREAYEQYF. The chain links TRBV30 to TRBJ2-7; 8 nucleotides match TRBD2. Germline V gene lookup returns CDR1 GTSNPN and CDR2 SVGIG (reference sequence). The CDR3 extends over 13 amino acids. The trim removed 1 base at V and 2 bases at J, leaving 1 base unmatched.

This clone came up once. The rearrangement uses TRBV11-2 and TRBJ2-3; 7 positions match TRBD2. The length of the CDR3 is 16 residues. Germline CDR1 reads SGHAT; CDR2 reads FQNNGV. With V trimmed by 3 bases and J by 4 bases, 10 bases remained unmatched. CDR3 in DNA: TGTGCCAGCAGCTTGGGGGGAGGGCGGGGCGCAGATACGCAGTATTTT. It yields the protein CASSLGGGRGADTQYF.

This chain joins TRBV3-1 (or the pseudogene TRBV3-2) and TRBJ2-7; 8 bases align to TRBD2. J was trimmed by 3 bases and V by 2 bases; bases with no gene match: 3. This CDR3 is 14 amino acids long. Germline V gives CDR1 LGHDT, CDR2 YNNKEL (reference sequence). The DNA for the CDR3 is TGTGCCAGCAGCCAACTTGGGACTAGCTACGAGCAGTACTTC. This translates into CASSQLGTSYEQYF.

This clone was seen only once. The chain is built from TRBV25-1 and TRBJ1-2, with 12 bases fitting TRBD1. CDR3 length: 12 residues. Germline CDR1 reads MGHDK; CDR2 reads SYGVNS. J gave up 8 bases and V 9 bases, and 4 bases lay outside the gene matches. The CDR3 region is CASRDRGQGYTF. CDR3 nucleotides: TGTGCCAGTCGGGACAGGGGGCAGGGCTACACCTTC.

V is TRBV5-1 and J is TRBJ1-3; D not certain. The V gene lost 0 bases and the J gene lost 0 bases, with 13 bases spanning the gap. This CDR3 has 17 amino acids. Germline V gene lookup returns CDR1 SGHRS and CDR2 YFSETQ. CDR3 sequence (DNA): TGCGCCAGCAGCTTGGGATGGGGAGGCTTCTCTGGAAACACCATATATTTT. Residues: CASSLGWGGFSGNTIYF.

This chain connects TRBV6-2 or TRBV6-3 to TRBJ1-4; D uncertain. The germline V and J ends were trimmed by 5 bases and 10 bases, with 14 bases remaining between them. Germline values: CDR1 MNHEY, CDR2 SVGEGT. CDR3 size: 13 residues. CDR3 amino acids: CASSGLMKGKLFF. The CDR3, as DNA: TGTGCCAGCAGTGGACTAATGAAGGGAAAACTGTTTTTT.

Note on this clone: Additional DNA sequences in this sample encode the identical CDR3. The chain is built from TRBV10-3 and TRBJ2-3, with TRBD2 matching over 10 bases. Trimming at V came to 4 bases and at J to 1 base, leaving 5 bases not matched to a gene. The CDR3 runs 16 residues. CDR1 is ENHRY, CDR2 SYGVKD, per germline. The CDR3 is CAISGGTSGGTDTQYF. Here the CDR3 DNA reads TGTGCCATCAGTGGTGGAACTAGCGGGGGCACAGATACGCAGTATTTT.

The J gene is TRBJ1-5, the V gene TRBV9, with D unclear. In germline, CDR1 is SGDLS, CDR2 YYNGEE. CDR3 length: 15 residues. V dropped 0 bases and J dropped 3 bases, with 10 bases sitting between them. As DNA, the CDR3 is TGTGCCAGCAGCGTAGGTGAGGGAGCCAATCAGCCCCAGCATTTT. It codes for CASSVGEGANQPQHF.

The chain has TRBV5-1 and TRBJ2-3; tentative D call: TRBD2 (5 bases). Germline assignment: CDR1 SGHRS and CDR2 YFSETQ. The CDR3 has 16 residues. The V end lost 2 bases, the J end lost 2 bases, and 15 bases lay between the germline ends. The CDR3 sequence: CASSLALAKPTDTQYF. The CDR3 region has the DNA TGCGCCAGCAGCTTAGCGCTAGCCAAACCCACAGATACGCAGTATTTT.

The chain carries TRBV4-3 and TRBJ2-3; D ambiguous. Trimming stripped 4 bases from V and 2 bases from J, with 10 bases between. The CDR3 length is 14 residues. Germline V gives CDR1 LGHNA, CDR2 YSLEER. The CDR3, as DNA: TGCGCCAGCAGCCCCCTTTTAGACACAGATACGCAGTATTTT. Translating gives CASSPLLDTDTQYF.

The chain uses TRBV3-1 (or the pseudogene TRBV3-2) and TRBJ2-1, with 8 bases aligning to TRBD2. Unmatched junction bases numbered 15, after V lost 3 bases and J lost 8 bases. The CDR3 spans 17 residues. Germline CDR1 LGHDT, CDR2 YNNKEL (reference sequence). CDR3 amino acids: CASSHELAGCFGDEQFF. The CDR3 coding sequence is TGTGCCAGCAGCCACGAATTAGCGGGATGTTTCGGGGATGAGCAGTTCTTC.

The J gene is TRBJ2-1, the V gene TRBV4-2, with 7 positions matching TRBD1. The CDR3 has 15 residues. CDR1 and CDR2 (germline): LGHNA, YNFKEQ. The V and J ends lost 1 base and 7 bases, in that order; junction bases with no gene match: 7. Here the CDR3 reads CASSQVGGVGNEQFF. For the CDR3, the DNA is TGTGCCAGCAGCCAAGTAGGGGGCGTTGGGAATGAGCAGTTCTTC.

V usage is TRBV11-2 and J usage is TRBJ2-1; possible D gene TRBD1, 6 bases. The germline CDR1 and CDR2 sequences are SGHAT and FQNNGV. The CDR3 consists of 12 residues. V lost 3 bases to trimming and J lost 8 bases, with 8 bases between them. Written as DNA, the CDR3 is TGTGCCAGCAGCTTTAGACAGGATGAGCAGTTCTTC. Translating gives CASSFRQDEQFF.